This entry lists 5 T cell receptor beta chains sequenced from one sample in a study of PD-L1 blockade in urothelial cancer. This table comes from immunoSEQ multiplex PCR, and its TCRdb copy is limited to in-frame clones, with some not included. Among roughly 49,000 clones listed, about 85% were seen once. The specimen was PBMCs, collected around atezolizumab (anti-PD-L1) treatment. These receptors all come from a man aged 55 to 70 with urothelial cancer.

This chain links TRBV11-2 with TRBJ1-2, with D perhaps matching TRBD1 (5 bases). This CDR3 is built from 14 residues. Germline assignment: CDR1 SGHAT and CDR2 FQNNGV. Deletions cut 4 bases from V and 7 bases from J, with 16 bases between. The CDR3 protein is CASSSRVPTGGYTF. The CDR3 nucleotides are TGTGCCAGCAGCTCCAGGGTTCCAACGGGTGGCTACACCTTC.

The CDR3: CASSLGGGSYNEQFF. The CDR3 nucleotides are TGTGCCAGCAGTTTGGGCGGGGGCTCCTACAATGAGCAGTTCTTC. V gene TRBV28 combines with J gene TRBJ2-1; TRBD2 matches at 7 bases. J lost 0 bases, V lost 3 bases, and 2 bases had no gene match. This CDR3 is built from 15 residues. Germline V gene data show CDR1 as MDHEN and CDR2 as SYDVKM.

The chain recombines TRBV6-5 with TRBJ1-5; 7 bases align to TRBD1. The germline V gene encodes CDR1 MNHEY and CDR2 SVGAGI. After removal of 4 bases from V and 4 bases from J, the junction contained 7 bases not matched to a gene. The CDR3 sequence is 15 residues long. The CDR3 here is CASSFRQGWNQPQHF. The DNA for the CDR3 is TGTGCCAGCAGTTTCAGACAGGGTTGGAATCAGCCCCAGCATTTT.

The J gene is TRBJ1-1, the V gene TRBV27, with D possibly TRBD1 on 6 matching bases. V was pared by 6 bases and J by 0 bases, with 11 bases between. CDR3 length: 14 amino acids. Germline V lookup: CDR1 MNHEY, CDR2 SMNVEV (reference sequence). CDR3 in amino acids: CASSADRMNTEAFF. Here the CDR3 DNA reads TGTGCCAGCAGCGCCGACAGGATGAACACTGAAGCTTTCTTT.

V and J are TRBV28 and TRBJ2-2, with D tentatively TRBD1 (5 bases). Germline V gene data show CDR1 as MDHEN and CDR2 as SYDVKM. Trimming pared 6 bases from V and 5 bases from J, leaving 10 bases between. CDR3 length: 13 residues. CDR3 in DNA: TGTGCCAGCAGAGATTCAGGGACCGGGGAGCTGTTTTTT. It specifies CASRDSGTGELFF.